A single sample gave rise to the 29 T cell receptor beta chains below, sequenced in a study of T cells in Graves' hyperthyroidism and ophthalmopathy. Amplification targeted TCR beta CDR3 regions from RNA transcripts. HTBI primers drove first-round RT-PCR of the TCR CDR3. TCRdb independently ran MiXCR on the multiplex PCR reads; one entry per CDR3 protein. The data hold fewer than 350,000 distinct CDR3 sequences, with 15% to 20% observed a single time. The sequenced material came from blood. Receptors originate from a woman aged 40 to 55 with Graves' ophthalmopathy.

This clonotype was recorded at least ten times. The J gene is TRBJ2-4, the V gene TRBV5-1, with 11 bases that match TRBD2. J gave up 8 bases and V 0 bases, and 10 bases lay outside the gene matches. Germline CDR1 and CDR2: SGHRS and YFSETQ. This CDR3 spans 17 amino acids. The CDR3 sequence: CASSLDTSGRSTDIQYF. Written as DNA, the CDR3 is TGCGCCAGCAGCTTGGATACTAGCGGGAGAAGTACGGACATTCAGTACTTC.

This clonotype was observed at least ten times. The V gene is TRBV6-5, the J gene TRBJ2-1; D is ambiguous. Looked up from germline, CDR1 is MNHEY and CDR2 is SVGAGI. CDR3 length: 11 amino acids. V gave up 1 base and J gave up 7 bases, with 2 bases separating them. The CDR3 DNA reads as TGTGCCAGCAGTTACTTGAATGAGCAGTTCTTC. Its protein is CASSYLNEQFF.

This clonotype was seen ten or more times. The V and J genes are TRBV11-2 and TRBJ1-5; 9 bases are shared with TRBD1. In germline, CDR1 is SGHAT, CDR2 FQNNGV. With V trimmed by 4 bases and J by 6 bases, 4 bases remained unmatched. The CDR3 is made up of 14 amino acids. The CDR3 DNA reads as TGTGCCAGCAGCTCGACAGGGGGTAGTCAGCCCCAGCATTTT. Its protein product is CASSSTGGSQPQHF. The full variable domain, completed using reference TRBV11-2 and TRBJ1-5, is EAGVAQSPRYKIIEKRQSVAFWCNPISGHATLYWYQQILGQGPKLLIQFQNNGVVDDSQLPKDRFSAERLKGVDSTLKIQPAKLEDSAVYLCASSSTGGSQPQHFGDGTRLSIL.

Many counts were recorded for this clonotype. The chain links TRBV6-2 or TRBV6-3 to TRBJ2-7; TRBD1 aligns across 9 bases. V was clipped by 5 bases and J by 2 bases; unmatched bases: 13. CDR3 size: 17 residues. CDR1 is MNHEY and CDR2 is SVGEGT in the germline V gene. CDR3 in amino acids: CASSVSLPGQGPYEQYF. The CDR3 nucleotides are TGTGCCAGCAGTGTCTCCCTCCCGGGACAGGGACCCTACGAGCAGTACTTC.

This clonotype occurred many times. The rearrangement uses TRBV28 and TRBJ2-7; tentative D call: TRBD1 (5 bases). The CDR3 spans 12 residues. Trimming took 4 bases from V and 8 from J, leaving 12 bases between them. Looked up from germline, CDR1 is MDHEN and CDR2 is SYDVKM. Written as DNA, the CDR3 is TGTGCCAGCAGTTCGATGACAGAACAGCAGTACTTC. It encodes CASSSMTEQQYF.

This clonotype was seen ten or more times. The CDR3 spells CASSLQGTGLYEQYF. The CDR3 bases are TGTGCCAGCAGTTTACAAGGGACAGGGTTGTACGAGCAGTACTTC. V usage is TRBV28 and J usage is TRBJ2-7; TRBD1 aligns across 9 bases. Unmatched junction bases numbered 6, after V lost 2 bases and J lost 4 bases. The CDR3 consists of 15 residues. Germline V gene lookup returns CDR1 MDHEN and CDR2 SYDVKM.

This clonotype was observed many times. The chain joins TRBV19 to TRBJ2-7; 7 bases match TRBD1. Per germline, CDR1 LNHDA and CDR2 SQIVND (reference sequence). J was trimmed by 6 bases and V by 10 bases; bases with no gene match: 12. The CDR3 is 13 residues long. DNA of the CDR3: TGTGCCACCTCCCCCCGGGCAGGGGGCGAGCAGTACTTC. Protein: CATSPRAGGEQYF.

As for this clonotype: A much larger clone lies one base from this, so it may be a read error. The chain couples TRBV6-2 or TRBV6-3 to TRBJ1-6; D may be TRBD1 (6 bases). Germline assignment: CDR1 MNHEY and CDR2 SVGEGT. CDR3 length: 13 amino acids. V lost 6 bases, J lost 8 bases, and 11 bases lay in between. The CDR3 DNA reads as TGTGCCAGCAGCTCAGGACAGCATTCACCCCTCCACTTT. Translating gives CASSSGQHSPLHF.

This clonotype was counted many times. The chain recombines TRBV27 with TRBJ1-2, with 10 bases matching TRBD1. Germline loops: CDR1 MNHEY, CDR2 SMNVEV (reference sequence). V dropped 6 bases and J dropped 7; count of bases not matched to a gene: 8. This CDR3 is 14 amino acids long. CDR3 region: CASSSTGGLSGYTF. In DNA, the CDR3 is TGTGCCAGCAGCTCGACAGGGGGCCTATCTGGCTACACCTTC.

This clonotype was observed at least ten times. This chain connects TRBV15 to TRBJ1-4; 8 positions agree with TRBD1. The germline gives CDR1 LNHNV, CDR2 YYDKDF (reference sequence). The J segment lost 7 bases and the V segment lost 0 bases, leaving 4 bases of the junction unmatched. The CDR3 runs 15 residues. CDR3 region: CATSRDGTGSEKLFF. The CDR3 DNA reads as TGTGCCACCAGCAGAGATGGGACAGGTAGTGAAAAACTGTTTTTT.

This clonotype showed up many times. The chain couples TRBV14 to TRBJ2-2; D unresolved. V dropped 3 bases and J dropped 3 bases, with 17 bases sitting between them. The CDR3 contains 17 residues. Germline V gene data show CDR1 as SGHDN and CDR2 as FVKESK. The CDR3 DNA sequence: TGTGCCAGCAGCCAGATGAAATTCGATCGGCACACCGGGGAGCTGTTTTTT. Translated: CASSQMKFDRHTGELFF.

A note on this clonotype: No conserved phenylalanine or tryptophan ends this CDR3, so it is likely a read error. This chain links TRBV18 with TRBJ2-7; D gene uncertain. V was clipped by 2 bases and J by 3 bases, with 5 bases between them. CDR3 length: 12 residues. CDR1 and CDR2 (germline): KGHSH, LQKENI. The CDR3: CASSPNRYEQYL. CDR3 nucleotides: TGTGCCAGCTCACCAAACCGCTACGAGCAGTACCTC.

This clonotype was recorded many times. CDR3 amino acids: CASSLGRVQAYEQYF. CDR3 nucleotides: TGTGCCAGCAGTTTAGGGCGGGTACAAGCCTACGAGCAGTACTTC. J is TRBJ2-7 and V is TRBV28; a possible D gene is TRBD2 (5 bases). Germline CDR1 reads MDHEN; CDR2 reads SYDVKM. This CDR3 contains 15 residues. V was trimmed by 2 bases and J by 2 bases, leaving 13 bases between them.

This chain uses TRBV7-8 with TRBJ2-7, with 9 bases that match TRBD2. The J segment lost 0 bases and the V segment lost 5 bases, leaving 8 bases of the junction unmatched. The CDR3 has 16 residues. Germline V gene data show CDR1 as SGHVS and CDR2 as FQNEAQ. The CDR3: CASSVQTSGSSYEQYF. The CDR3 DNA reads TGTGCCAGCAGCGTACAAACTAGCGGGTCCTCCTACGAGCAGTACTTC.

This clonotype occurred many times. The V call is TRBV28, the J call TRBJ2-5; weak D call: TRBD2 (6 bases). The germline V gene encodes CDR1 MDHEN and CDR2 SYDVKM. The germline V and J ends were trimmed by 1 base and 4 bases, with 22 bases remaining between them. The CDR3 runs 18 residues. For the CDR3, the DNA is TGTGCCAGCAGTTTATCCCCCCGTTGGGGGGAAGGGCCAGAGACCCAGTACTTC. Translating gives CASSLSPRWGEGPETQYF. The whole variable domain, filled in from reference TRBV28 and TRBJ2-5, reads DVKVTQSSRYLVKRTGEKVFLECVQDMDHENMFWYRQDPGLGLRLIYFSYDVKMKEKGDIPEGYSVSREKKERFSLILESASTNQTSMYLCASSLSPRWGEGPETQYFGPGTRLLVL.

This clonotype was observed at least ten times. J is TRBJ1-2 and V is TRBV2; possibly TRBD1 for D (5 bases). The CDR3 runs to 13 residues. V was clipped by 8 bases and J by 5 bases, with 15 bases between them. Germline V gene lookup returns CDR1 SNHLY and CDR2 FYNNEI. The CDR3, as DNA: TGTGCCAGCTCCGGGAATCCAGGGTATGGCTACACCTTC. This encodes CASSGNPGYGYTF. Drawing the rest from reference TRBV2 and TRBJ1-2, the complete variable domain is EPEVTQTPSHQVTQMGQEVILRCVPISNHLYFYWYRQILGQKVEFLVSFYNNEISEKSEIFDDQFSVERPDGSNFTLKIRSTKLEDSAMYFCASSGNPGYGYTFGSGTRLTVV.

This clonotype occurred many times. The chain links TRBV4-2 to TRBJ2-7; 10 positions match TRBD1. The trim removed 1 base at V and 1 base at J, leaving 4 bases unmatched. CDR1 LGHNA and CDR2 YNFKEQ come from the germline V gene. The CDR3 covers 16 residues. The chain's CDR3 is CASSQVGGQGSYEQYF. The CDR3 nucleotides are TGTGCCAGCAGCCAAGTGGGGGGACAGGGGTCCTACGAGCAGTACTTC.

This clonotype was picked up many times. The V call is TRBV27, the J call TRBJ1-1; D not resolved. Trimming removed 10 bases at V and 6 bases at J, with 18 bases between. CDR3 length: 13 amino acids. Germline V gene sequence: CDR1 MNHEY, CDR2 SMNVEV (reference sequence). The CDR3 nucleotides read TGTGCCACCAACCCTGCGGGTCGGGCTGAAGCTTTCTTT. Translation: CATNPAGRAEAFF.

In its sample, this clonotype was seen many times. The V gene is TRBV20-1, the J gene TRBJ2-2; tentatively, D is TRBD1 (6 bases). CDR3 length: 16 residues. The germline V and J ends were trimmed by 1 base and 7 bases, with 19 bases remaining between them. Germline V gene sequence: CDR1 DFQATT, CDR2 SNEGSKA (reference sequence). CDR3 residues: CSARVPLGQRIGELFF. The CDR3 nucleotides read TGCAGTGCTAGAGTGCCCCTCGGACAGCGCATCGGGGAGCTGTTTTTT.

The genes are TRBV9 and TRBJ2-7, with TRBD2 matching over 9 bases. The CDR3 loop spans 15 amino acids. The J segment lost 0 bases and the V segment lost 2 bases, leaving 3 bases of the junction unmatched. Germline loops: CDR1 SGDLS, CDR2 YYNGEE. In nucleotides, the CDR3 is TGTGCCAGCAGCGTCGGACTAGCGATCTCCTACGAGCAGTACTTC. It encodes CASSVGLAISYEQYF.

V gene TRBV7-9 combines with J gene TRBJ2-7, with 9 nucleotides matching TRBD1. Trimming took 6 bases from V and 2 from J; bases not matched to a gene: 8. This CDR3 is 15 amino acids long. The germline CDR1 and CDR2 sequences are SEHNR and FQNEAQ (reference sequence). Written as DNA, the CDR3 is TGTGCCAGCAGTTTCGGACAGGGGTTTCCCTACGAGCAGTACTTC. It yields the protein CASSFGQGFPYEQYF. The entire variable domain, with the rest obtained from reference TRBV7-9 and TRBJ2-7, is as follows: DTGVSQNPRHKITKRGQNVTFRCDPISEHNRLYWYRQTLGQGPEFLTYFQNEAQLEKSRLLSDRFSAERPKGSFSTLEIQRTEQGDSAMYLCASSFGQGFPYEQYFGPGTRLTVT.

This clonotype was seen at least ten times. The chain combines TRBV20-1 with TRBJ2-7; 12 nucleotides agree with TRBD2. With V trimmed by 7 bases and J by 2 bases, 6 bases remained unmatched. This CDR3 is built from 14 residues. Germline CDR1 reads DFQATT; CDR2 reads SNEGSKA (reference sequence). The DNA for the CDR3 is TGCAGTGTTAGGGGACTAGCGGGTCCCTACGAGCAGTACTTC. Translation gives CSVRGLAGPYEQYF.

This clonotype was seen repeatedly, ten times or more. The gene calls are TRBV14 and TRBJ2-7, with D possibly matching TRBD2 (7 bases). Germline V gene sequence: CDR1 SGHDN, CDR2 FVKESK. Trimming pared 3 bases from V and 3 bases from J, leaving 12 bases between. The CDR3 covers 14 residues. The CDR3 nucleotides read TGTGCCAGCAGCCACCCGGGGGGCCGCTACGAGCAGTACTTC. Protein sequence: CASSHPGGRYEQYF.

The chain uses TRBV28 and TRBJ2-2, with 9 bases fitting TRBD1. Germline CDR1 MDHEN, CDR2 SYDVKM. The length of the CDR3 is 15 residues. V gave up 6 bases and J gave up 4 bases; unmatched junction bases: 6. The CDR3 coding sequence is TGTGCCAGCAGGCCAACAGGGGGCCCCACCGGGGAGCTGTTTTTT. It encodes CASRPTGGPTGELFF.

This clonotype was observed many times. The rearrangement links TRBV12-5 to TRBJ1-1; no reliable D call. CDR1 and CDR2 from the germline V gene are LGHNT and FRNRAP. V was shortened by 7 bases and J by 0 bases, with 12 bases between the two germline ends. The CDR3 is made up of 14 amino acids. The CDR3: CASEAGGLNTEAFF. The CDR3 DNA sequence: TGTGCTAGTGAGGCGGGCGGGCTGAACACTGAAGCTTTCTTT.

This clonotype showed up many times. CDR3 sequence: CASKDRPDSGNTIYF. The CDR3 nucleotides read TGTGCCAGTAAGGACAGGCCAGACTCTGGAAACACCATATATTTT. The chain combines TRBV19 with TRBJ1-3; 7 bases align to TRBD1. The germline CDR1 and CDR2 sequences are LNHDA and SQIVND (reference sequence). V dropped 7 bases and J dropped 0; count of bases not matched to a gene: 6. The CDR3 totals 15 residues.

This clonotype was counted many times. The chain is built from TRBV18 and TRBJ2-1; TRBD2 aligns across 9 bases. This CDR3 is built from 17 residues. Germline V gives CDR1 KGHSH, CDR2 LQKENI. Unmatched junction bases numbered 10, after V lost 2 bases and J lost 5 bases. CDR3 in amino acids: CASSPSGREGRNNEQFF. The CDR3 DNA is TGTGCCAGCTCACCAAGCGGGCGGGAGGGCCGGAACAATGAGCAGTTCTTC.

V gene TRBV28 combines with J gene TRBJ2-5; TRBD2 matches 10 bases. CDR3 length: 18 amino acids. Germline V lookup: CDR1 MDHEN, CDR2 SYDVKM. Trimming removed 1 base from V and 4 bases from J; junction bases left unmatched: 12. As DNA, the CDR3 is TGTGCCAGCAGTTTATCGTCTAGCGGGGGCTTACTGGGAGAGACCCAGTACTTC. The encoded protein is CASSLSSSGGLLGETQYF.

The chain joins TRBV6-2 or TRBV6-3 to TRBJ1-5, with TRBD1 identical over 7 bases. Looked up from germline, CDR1 is MNHEY and CDR2 is SVGEGT. The CDR3 sequence is 16 residues long. V shed 9 bases and J 2 bases; nucleotides not matched to a gene: 13. The CDR3, as DNA: TGTGCCAGTAGTCCCCGGACAGGTTTGGGCAATCAGCCCCAGCATTTT. Translating it yields CASSPRTGLGNQPQHF.